Here is one T cell receptor (beta chain) with its context. The antigen remains undetermined. These data are taken from a study of graft-versus-host responses after intestinal transplantation. About the research overall: Every recipient underwent anti-thymocyte globulin induction, then tacrolimus and steroids for 3 to 4 years.

Assay: immunoSEQ multiplex PCR; the TCRdb copy retains only in-frame clones and omits some. The repertoire consists of some 85,000 clones, with roughly 90% occurring once and the leading ten covering roughly 0.43%. The TCR sequence derives from a human donor who was the organ donor for an intestinal transplant. Sequenced material: unstimulated CD8+ T cells sorted from spleen or lymph node cells, taken before transplant.

CDR3 sequence (DNA): TGTGCCAGTAGTATAAGGTCGACAGTCGACGAGCAGTACTTC. Protein sequence: CASSIRSTVDEQYF. The chain couples TRBV19 to TRBJ2-7, with a weak D call TRBD1 (5 bases). Between the trimmed V and J ends, which lost 2 bases and 5 bases, there was a span of 13 bases. CDR3 length: 14 residues. In germline, CDR1 is LNHDA, CDR2 SQIVND (reference sequence). Filled out from reference TRBV19 and TRBJ2-7, the complete variable domain reads DGGITQSPKYLFRKEGQNVTLSCEQNLNHDAMYWYRQDPGQGLRLIYYSQIVNDFQKGDIAEGYSVSREKKESFPLTVTSAQKNPTAFYLCASSIRSTVDEQYFGPGTRLTVT.